One sample yielded the 7 T cell receptor beta chains listed below, sequenced in a study of T-cell reconstitution after alpha-beta-depleted transplantation in children. For TCRbeta, the library was prepared with unique molecular identifiers. TCRdb re-derived calls from the PCR reads in MiXCR, one entry per CDR3 protein. The table has 260,000 or so distinct CDR3 sequences, around 11% seen once; the top ten hold approximately 2.4%. The input for sequencing was PBMCs from the stem cell graft donor, taken from the stem cell graft. The receptors come from a human donor who donated a stem cell graft to a child with acute lymphoblastic leukemia.

Note on this clonotype: Since a much larger clone is just one base distant, this may be a read error. This chain links TRBV5-6 with TRBJ2-7; 10 bases agree with TRBD1. V lost 3 bases to trimming and J lost 1 base; unmatched junction nucleotides: 4. The CDR3 sequence is 15 residues long. Germline V CDR1 and CDR2: SGHDT, YYEEEE. The CDR3 region is CASSSEDRGSYEQYF. The CDR3 nucleotides are TGTGCCAGCAGCTCCGAGGACAGGGGGTCCTACGAGCAGTACTTC.

In its sample, this clonotype was seen many times. The V and J genes are TRBV20-1 and TRBJ2-1; tentatively, D is TRBD1 (6 bases). Deletions cut 2 bases from V and 8 bases from J, with 16 bases between. Germline assignment: CDR1 DFQATT and CDR2 SNEGSKA (reference sequence). This CDR3 is built from 14 residues. The CDR3 sequence: CSARYQGRWDEQFF. The CDR3 DNA reads TGCAGTGCTAGATACCAGGGGCGTTGGGATGAGCAGTTCTTC.

This clonotype was counted many times. The chain carries TRBV25-1 and TRBJ2-7; 10 bases line up with TRBD1. CDR3 size: 15 residues. The ends lost 4 bases at V and 4 bases at J; junction bases unmatched: 7. Germline CDR1 MGHDK, CDR2 SYGVNS. The CDR3 DNA is TGTGCCAGCAGTGCCCGGACAGGGGGGCTTTACGAGCAGTACTTC. Translated: CASSARTGGLYEQYF.

This clonotype was observed at least ten times. The rearrangement links TRBV9 to TRBJ2-6, with D uncertain. The CDR3 contains 13 residues. The V end was cut by 4 bases, the J end by 4 bases, with 6 bases between. The germline gives CDR1 SGDLS, CDR2 YYNGEE. The DNA of the CDR3 is TGTGCCAGCAGCCCCAGAGGGGCCAACGTCCTGACTTTC. It is translated as CASSPRGANVLTF.

This clonotype was counted at least ten times. CDR3 DNA sequence: TGCGCCAGCAGCTTATGGGTGAACACTGAAGCTTTCTTT. It specifies CASSLWVNTEAFF. The rearrangement uses TRBV5-1 and TRBJ1-1; D gene ambiguous. V was cut by 2 bases and J by 0 bases, with 5 bases left in between. There are 13 residues in the CDR3. CDR1 is SGHRS, CDR2 YFSETQ, per germline.

A remark on this clonotype: A much larger clone sits a single nucleotide away, making a read error possible. The chain links TRBV19 to TRBJ2-2; D is ambiguous. The CDR3 runs 14 residues. CDR1 LNHDA and CDR2 SQIVND come from the germline V gene (reference sequence). Trimming stripped 3 bases from V and 0 bases from J, with 5 bases between. The CDR3 nucleotides are TGTGCCAGTAGTATCGCAGCGAACACCGGGGAGCTGTTTTTT. Translation: CASSIAANTGELFF.

Ten or more counts support this clonotype. V usage is TRBV29-1 and J usage is TRBJ1-4; D call uncertain. The CDR3 totals 13 residues. The V end lost 7 bases, the J end lost 8 bases, and 17 bases lay between the germline ends. Germline V lookup: CDR1 SQVTM, CDR2 ANQGSEA. The CDR3 DNA is TGCAGCGCTTGGGATCTAAGTGGGGAAAAACTGTTTTTT. The encoded protein is CSAWDLSGEKLFF.